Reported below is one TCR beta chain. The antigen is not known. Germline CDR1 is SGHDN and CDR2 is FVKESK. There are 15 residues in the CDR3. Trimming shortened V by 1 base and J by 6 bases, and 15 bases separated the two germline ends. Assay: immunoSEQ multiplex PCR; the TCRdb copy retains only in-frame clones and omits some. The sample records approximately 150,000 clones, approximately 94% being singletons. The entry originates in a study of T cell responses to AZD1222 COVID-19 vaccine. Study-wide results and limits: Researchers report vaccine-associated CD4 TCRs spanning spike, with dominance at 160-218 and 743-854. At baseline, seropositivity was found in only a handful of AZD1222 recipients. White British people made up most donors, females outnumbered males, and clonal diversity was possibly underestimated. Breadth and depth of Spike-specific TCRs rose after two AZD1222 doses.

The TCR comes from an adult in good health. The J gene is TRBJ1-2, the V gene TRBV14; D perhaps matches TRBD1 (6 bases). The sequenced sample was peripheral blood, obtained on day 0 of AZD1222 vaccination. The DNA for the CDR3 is TGTGCCAGCAGCCAAGGAGGGGGGGCGCTTAATGGCTACACCTTC. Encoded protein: CASSQGGGALNGYTF.